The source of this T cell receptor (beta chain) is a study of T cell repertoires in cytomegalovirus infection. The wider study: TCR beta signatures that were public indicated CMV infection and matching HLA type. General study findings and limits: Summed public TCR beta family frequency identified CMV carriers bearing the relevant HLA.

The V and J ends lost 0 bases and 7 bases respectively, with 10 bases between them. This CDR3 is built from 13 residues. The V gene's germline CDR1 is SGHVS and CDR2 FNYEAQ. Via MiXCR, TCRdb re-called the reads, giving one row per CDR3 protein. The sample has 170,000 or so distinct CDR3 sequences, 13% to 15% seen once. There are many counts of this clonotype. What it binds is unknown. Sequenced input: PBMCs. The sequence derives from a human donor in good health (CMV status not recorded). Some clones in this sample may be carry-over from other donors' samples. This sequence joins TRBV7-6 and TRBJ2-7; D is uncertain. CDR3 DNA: TGTGCCAGCAGCTTAGCGGGTCCAAGGGAGCAGTACTTC. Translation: CASSLAGPREQYF.